One sample yielded the 23 T cell receptor beta chains listed below, sequenced in a study of brain metastases from non-small cell lung cancer. TCRdb keeps only in-frame clones here, not all; method: immunoSEQ multiplex PCR. Of about 4,300 clones listed, about four fifths are singletons. Material for sequencing was primary lung tumor tissue. These receptors were collected from a donor aged 40 or older with non-small cell lung cancer.

The rearrangement links TRBV12-3 or TRBV12-4 to TRBJ1-1; weak D call: TRBD1 (6 bases). V lost 6 bases and J lost 6, with 14 bases in between. The CDR3 spans 13 residues. CDR3: CASSRRGGAEAFF. The CDR3 nucleotides are TGTGCCAGCAGCCGTCGGGGGGGCGCTGAAGCTTTCTTT.

The rearrangement uses TRBV5-5 and TRBJ2-7, with D tentatively TRBD1 (6 bases). The CDR3 runs 12 residues. Germline CDR1 is SGHKS and CDR2 is YYEKEE (reference sequence). V lost 5 bases and J 6 bases, leaving 12 bases between the germline ends. The CDR3 here is CASSPLGAEQYV. CDR3 coding DNA: TGTGCCAGCAGTCCGCTGGGGGCCGAGCAGTACGTC.

The CDR3 DNA is TGTGCCAGCAGCATCCCCGGGACAGGGGGGTCCTACAATGAGCAGTTCTTC. Protein: CASSIPGTGGSYNEQFF. The genes are TRBV7-3 and TRBJ2-1, with 11 bases lining up with TRBD1. This CDR3 comprises 17 residues. CDR1 and CDR2 from the germline V gene are SGHTA and FQGTGA. With V trimmed by 5 bases and J by 1 base, 7 bases remained unmatched.

A remark on this clone: A junction end diverges from the germline sequence, so it may reflect a read error. J is TRBJ1-2 and V is TRBV6-5; no firm D call. Germline V gene lookup returns CDR1 MNHEY and CDR2 SVGAGI. This CDR3 is 12 amino acids long. The CDR3 DNA sequence: TGTGCCAGCAGAGATTATAACGATGGCTACACCTTC. Translated, it gives CASRDYNDGYTF.

This clone is classed as large (0.1 to 1%). CDR3 DNA sequence: TGTGCCAGCGGGCCTGCGGCGAGAGGAGAAAAACTGTTTTTT. Amino acids: CASGPAARGEKLFF. The chain employs TRBV6-5 and TRBJ1-4; D unresolved. CDR3 size: 14 residues. V gave up 8 bases and J gave up 8 bases, with 18 bases separating them. Germline V gene lookup returns CDR1 MNHEY and CDR2 SVGAGI.

J is TRBJ1-6 and V is TRBV6-5; no reliable D call. Germline V gives CDR1 MNHEY, CDR2 SVGAGI. The CDR3 spans 16 residues. The ends were cut back, 4 bases at V and 5 bases at J, with 15 bases in the middle. CDR3 coding DNA: TGTGCCAGCAGTTCCTCGACCGGACGTAATAATTCACCCCTCCACTTT. Translating gives CASSSSTGRNNSPLHF.

This sequence joins TRBV14 and TRBJ2-1, with TRBD1 matching over 10 bases. Germline V gives CDR1 SGHDN, CDR2 FVKESK. After removal of 4 bases from V and 10 bases from J, the junction contained 10 bases not matched to a gene. There are 15 residues in the CDR3. For the CDR3, the DNA is TGTGCCAGCAGCCCTACCGCCGGGACAGGGGCCGAGCAGTTCTTC. It translates to CASSPTAGTGAEQFF.

This sequence joins TRBV2 and TRBJ2-1, with 9 bases fitting TRBD1. The ends lost 8 bases at V and 6 bases at J; junction bases unmatched: 14. The V gene's germline CDR1 is SNHLY and CDR2 FYNNEI. This CDR3 comprises 16 residues. CDR3 region: CASGQGQLRAVNEQFF. The CDR3 DNA reads TGTGCCAGCGGACAGGGGCAGTTGCGTGCGGTCAATGAGCAGTTCTTC.

Only one count was recorded for this clone. J is TRBJ1-1 and V is TRBV18; D not resolved. Trimming took off 3 bases at V and 7 bases at J, with 15 bases between the two ends. This CDR3 contains 14 residues. Germline-derived CDR1 and CDR2 are KGHSH and LQKENI. CDR3 in DNA: TGTGCCAGCTCACCCGAACATGAAGCAGGTGAAGCTTTCTTT. Translation: CASSPEHEAGEAFF. The full variable domain, with the rest looked up from reference TRBV18 and TRBJ1-1, is NAGVMQNPRHLVRRRGQEARLRCSPMKGHSHVYWYRQLPEEGLKFMVYLQKENIIDESGMPKERFSAEFPKEGPSILRIQQVVRGDSAAYFCASSPEHEAGEAFFGQGTRLTVV.

CDR3 nucleotides: TGTGCCAGCAGGGACTCCCGGGACTATAGGCAGTTCTTC. This sequence encodes CASRDSRDYRQFF. The chain employs TRBV7-3 and TRBJ2-1, with 7 bases identical to TRBD2. CDR1 is SGHTA and CDR2 is FQGTGA in the germline V gene. J gave up 12 bases and V 6 bases, and 11 bases lay outside the gene matches. CDR3 size: 13 residues.

This clone occurred a few times. J is TRBJ2-3 and V is TRBV7-8, with TRBD2 matching 8 bases. Per germline, CDR1 SGHVS and CDR2 FQNEAQ. Trimming at V came to 4 bases and at J to 1 base, leaving 7 bases not matched to a gene. The CDR3 spans 16 residues. CDR3 nucleotide sequence: TGTGCCAGCAGCTCCGGGGTAGCGGGGCGCACAGATACGCAGTATTTT. This translates into CASSSGVAGRTDTQYF.

The chain recombines TRBV5-1 with TRBJ2-1, with 8 bases identical to TRBD2. CDR3 size: 18 residues. CDR1 and CDR2 (germline): SGHRS, YFSETQ. V dropped 2 bases and J dropped 0; count of bases not matched to a gene: 10. CDR3 sequence reads: CASSFYGGGLSSYNEQFF. CDR3 coding DNA: TGCGCCAGCAGCTTCTATGGCGGGGGGCTGAGCTCCTACAATGAGCAGTTCTTC. The whole variable domain, remainder taken from reference TRBV5-1 and TRBJ2-1, is KAGVTQTPRYLIKTRGQQVTLSCSPISGHRSVSWYQQTPGQGLQFLFEYFSETQRNKGNFPGRFSGRQFSNSRSEMNVSTLELGDSALYLCASSFYGGGLSSYNEQFFGPGTRLTVL.

The chain links TRBV6-5 to TRBJ2-2; no clear D gene. Trimming removed 3 bases at V and 6 bases at J, with 11 bases between. The V gene's germline CDR1 is MNHEY and CDR2 SVGAGI. The CDR3 runs to 14 residues. CDR3 sequence: CASSYDFWSGELFF. The CDR3 coding sequence is TGTGCCAGCAGTTATGATTTTTGGTCCGGGGAGCTGTTTTTT.

The chain employs TRBV9 and TRBJ2-1, with D possibly being TRBD1 or TRBD2 (5 bases each). V dropped 1 base and J dropped 4 bases, with 21 bases sitting between them. The CDR3 totals 18 residues. The germline V gene encodes CDR1 SGDLS and CDR2 YYNGEE. CDR3 nucleotide sequence: TGTGCCAGCAGCGTAACTATTACGGGGCAGGGAGCGTACAATGAGCAGTTCTTC. Amino acids: CASSVTITGQGAYNEQFF.

Worth noting for this clone: Additional DNA sequences in this sample encode the identical CDR3. The gene calls are TRBV4-3 and TRBJ1-5; D remains ambiguous. V dropped 0 bases and J dropped 10 bases, with 16 bases sitting between them. Germline CDR1 reads LGHNA; CDR2 reads YSLEER. The CDR3 sequence is 15 residues long. CDR3 coding DNA: TGCGCCAGCAGCCAAGATGTACTCCCCGGTAACCCCCAGCATTTT. Its protein product is CASSQDVLPGNPQHF.

V gene TRBV7-8 combines with J gene TRBJ2-3; D is uncertain. The CDR3 is made up of 17 amino acids. The germline V gene encodes CDR1 SGHVS and CDR2 FQNEAQ. V dropped 1 base and J dropped 4 bases, with 18 bases sitting between them. The CDR3 DNA reads as TGTGCCAGCAGCTTAGATGATATCGGGTTTGGGGCAGATACGCAGTATTTT. Its protein product is CASSLDDIGFGADTQYF.

The chain links TRBV21-1 to TRBJ2-5; the table's D call of TRBD2 was not tested on the DNA. TRBV21-1 is a known pseudogene. The CDR3 totals 16 residues. In DNA form, the CDR3 reads TGTGCCAGCAGCAAAGACGACCCACTACTACAAGAGACCCAGTACTTC. This sequence encodes CASSKDDPLLQETQYF.

This chain joins TRBV5-6 and TRBJ2-6, with a weak D call TRBD2 (6 bases). The V and J ends lost 4 bases and 4 bases respectively, with 15 bases between them. CDR1 SGHDT and CDR2 YYEEEE come from the germline V gene. The CDR3 consists of 16 residues. In nucleotides, the CDR3 is TGTGCCAGCAGCAGGGACTTCCTCTCCGGGGCCAACGTCCTGACTTTC. Its protein product is CASSRDFLSGANVLTF.

The V gene is TRBV19, the J gene TRBJ1-1, with D hard to call. The CDR3 is made up of 11 amino acids. Germline-derived CDR1 and CDR2 are LNHDA and SQIVND (reference sequence). V lost 6 bases, J lost 10 bases, and 12 bases lay in between. The CDR3 nucleotides are TGTGCCAGTAGCGACGGTGGGAGAGCTTTCTTT. This translates into CASSDGGRAFF. Filled out from reference TRBV19 and TRBJ1-1, the complete variable domain reads DGGITQSPKYLFRKEGQNVTLSCEQNLNHDAMYWYRQDPGQGLRLIYYSQIVNDFQKGDIAEGYSVSREKKESFPLTVTSAQKNPTAFYLCASSDGGRAFFGQGTRLTVV.

The rearrangement uses TRBV5-6 and TRBJ1-2; D perhaps matches TRBD1 (5 bases). V was shortened by 5 bases and J by 8 bases, with 19 bases between the two germline ends. Germline V gives CDR1 SGHDT, CDR2 YYEEEE. The CDR3 loop spans 14 amino acids. CDR3: CASRGLQGGQGYTF. For the CDR3, the DNA is TGTGCCAGCAGGGGATTGCAGGGAGGTCAGGGCTACACCTTC.

The J gene is TRBJ1-1, the V gene TRBV6-5, with D perhaps matching TRBD1 (6 bases). Germline CDR1 and CDR2: MNHEY and SVGAGI. The CDR3 loop spans 15 amino acids. V lost 6 bases and J 3 bases, leaving 17 bases between the germline ends. The CDR3 reads CASRRYGGADTEAFF. The CDR3 region has the DNA TGTGCCAGCAGAAGGTACGGGGGCGCGGACACTGAAGCTTTCTTT.

The CDR3 protein is CASSPAGGEKLFF. The CDR3 nucleotides read TGTGCCAGCAGTCCAGCGGGAGGAGAAAAACTGTTTTTT. V gene TRBV27 combines with J gene TRBJ1-4; no clear D gene. V was clipped by 5 bases and J by 8 bases, with 12 bases between them. The V gene's germline CDR1 is MNHEY and CDR2 SMNVEV (reference sequence). This CDR3 contains 13 residues.

The genes are TRBV6-2 or TRBV6-3 and TRBJ2-1; the match to TRBD2 covers 8 bases. Germline CDR1 is MNHEY and CDR2 is SVGEGT. Unmatched junction bases numbered 11, after V lost 6 bases and J lost 4 bases. This CDR3 is built from 16 residues. The CDR3 DNA sequence: TGTGCCAGCAGCACCGATGGGGCGGGGGGTTACAATGAGCAGTTCTTC. Translation: CASSTDGAGGYNEQFF.